Listed below are T cell receptor beta chains from one sample, sequenced in a study of blood T cell repertoires in COVID-19. Sequencing was performed with immunoSEQ multiplex PCR; in TCRdb, only in-frame clones are kept and a portion is missing. The table lists 250,000 to 400,000 clones, roughly 85% of them singletons. Material: PBMCs or T cells enriched from blood (not recorded which). The receptors derive from a woman in her twenties or thirties who had been exposed to COVID-19. CDR3s include the opening cysteine and the closing phenylalanine or tryptophan. The D gene is left open where the match is weak. Clone size is not always given. Where it is, it says once, few, many or a class for expanded clones.

j_call: TRBJ2-7; d_call: NA; clone_size: NA; v_call: TRBV28; cdr3_aa: CASSLWTASSYEQYF; cdr3_nt: TGTGCCAGCAGTTTATGGACAGCTAGCTCCTACGAGCAGTACTTC
j_call: TRBJ2-7; d_call: NA; clone_size: NA; v_call: TRBV30; cdr3_aa: CAWSVSPHYEQYF; cdr3_nt: TGTGCCTGGAGTGTATCCCCCCACTACGAGCAGTACTTC
j_call: TRBJ2-1; d_call: TRBD1; clone_size: NA; v_call: TRBV28; cdr3_aa: CASKTTGAQQFF; cdr3_nt: TGTGCCAGCAAGACCACAGGGGCCCAGCAGTTCTTC
j_call: TRBJ1-2; d_call: TRBD1; clone_size: few; v_call: TRBV7-2; cdr3_aa: CASSSQQGRFNYGYTF; cdr3_nt: TGTGCCAGCAGCTCACAACAGGGGCGATTTAACTATGGCTACACCTTC
j_call: TRBJ2-2; d_call: TRBD1; clone_size: once; v_call: TRBV19; cdr3_aa: CASRSDRGDYTGELFF; cdr3_nt: TGTGCCAGTAGGTCCGACAGGGGGGATTACACCGGGGAGCTGTTTTTT
j_call: TRBJ2-1; d_call: TRBD1; clone_size: NA; v_call: TRBV19; cdr3_aa: CASSIAAGGTGSSYNEQFF; cdr3_nt: TGTGCCAGTAGTATAGCAGCAGGGGGAACCGGTAGCTCCTACAATGAGCAGTTCTTC
j_call: TRBJ1-2; d_call: NA; clone_size: NA; v_call: TRBV28; cdr3_aa: CASSLSIQGSGYTF; cdr3_nt: TGTGCCAGCAGTTTATCTATCCAGGGGTCTGGCTACACCTTC
j_call: TRBJ2-7; d_call: TRBD1; clone_size: few; v_call: TRBV5-1; cdr3_aa: CASSIAGTGVEQYF; cdr3_nt: TGCGCCAGCAGCATAGCCGGGACAGGGGTTGAGCAGTACTTC
j_call: TRBJ1-5; d_call: TRBD1; clone_size: once; v_call: TRBV19; cdr3_aa: CASSPGQAAQPQHF; cdr3_nt: TGTGCCAGTAGTCCAGGACAGGCGGCTCAGCCCCAGCATTTT
j_call: TRBJ2-1; d_call: TRBD2; clone_size: NA; v_call: TRBV7-9; cdr3_aa: CASSSSVAGTSGRWNEQFF; cdr3_nt: TGTGCCAGCAGCTCCTCGGTCGCCGGGACTAGCGGGAGATGGAATGAGCAGTTCTTC
j_call: TRBJ1-2; d_call: TRBD1; clone_size: NA; v_call: TRBV24-1; cdr3_aa: CATSDPRTGRGYTF; cdr3_nt: TGTGCCACCAGTGATCCGCGGACAGGGCGAGGCTACACCTTC
j_call: TRBJ2-3; d_call: TRBD2; clone_size: NA; v_call: TRBV19; cdr3_aa: CASSISGTFGDTQYF; cdr3_nt: TGTGCCAGTAGCATTAGCGGGACCTTTGGGGATACGCAGTATTTT
j_call: TRBJ2-7; d_call: TRBD2; clone_size: once; v_call: TRBV28; cdr3_aa: CASRDQGGGYEQYF; cdr3_nt: TGTGCCAGCCGCGATCAGGGCGGGGGGTACGAGCAGTACTTC
j_call: TRBJ1-1; d_call: NA; clone_size: NA; v_call: TRBV12-5; cdr3_aa: CASAQTANTEAFF; cdr3_nt: TGTGCTAGTGCCCAAACAGCGAACACTGAAGCTTTCTTT
j_call: TRBJ1-2; d_call: NA; clone_size: NA; v_call: TRBV21-1; cdr3_aa: CASSVQGLPTYGYTF; cdr3_nt: TGTGCCAGCAGCGTGCAGGGCCTCCCCACCTATGGCTACACCTTC
j_call: TRBJ1-2; d_call: NA; clone_size: many; v_call: TRBV7-9; cdr3_aa: CASSSGTLGYTF; cdr3_nt: TGTGCCAGCAGTTCGGGGACACTTGGCTACACCTTC
j_call: TRBJ1-1; d_call: NA; clone_size: NA; v_call: TRBV6-5; cdr3_aa: CASSYSSRTEAFF; cdr3_nt: TGTGCCAGCAGTTACTCCAGCAGGACTGAAGCTTTCTTT
j_call: TRBJ2-1; d_call: NA; clone_size: NA; v_call: TRBV4-3; cdr3_aa: CASSQVLFPGSEQFF; cdr3_nt: TGCGCCAGCAGCCAAGTCTTGTTCCCCGGGAGTGAGCAGTTCTTC
j_call: TRBJ2-7; d_call: TRBD1; clone_size: NA; v_call: TRBV5-6; cdr3_aa: CASSPTGTGVYEQYF; cdr3_nt: TGTGCCAGCAGCCCAACCGGGACAGGGGTCTACGAGCAGTACTTC
j_call: TRBJ1-1; d_call: NA; clone_size: NA; v_call: TRBV29-1; cdr3_aa: CSSSTGETEAFF; cdr3_nt: TGCAGCTCATCCACTGGGGAGACTGAAGCTTTCTTT
j_call: TRBJ1-2; d_call: NA; clone_size: NA; v_call: TRBV14; cdr3_aa: CASSQVPGERYGYTF; cdr3_nt: TGTGCCAGCAGCCAAGTCCCAGGGGAGAGATATGGCTACACCTTC
j_call: TRBJ1-4; d_call: NA; clone_size: NA; v_call: TRBV30; cdr3_aa: CAWSGQFAKLFF; cdr3_nt: TGTGCCTGGAGTGGACAATTCGCAAAACTGTTTTTT
j_call: TRBJ2-2; d_call: TRBD2; clone_size: NA; v_call: TRBV10-3; cdr3_aa: CAISGGLEIRARTGELFF; cdr3_nt: TGTGCCATCAGTGGGGGACTAGAAATTAGGGCGCGGACCGGGGAGCTGTTTTTT
j_call: TRBJ2-7; d_call: NA; clone_size: NA; v_call: TRBV20-1; cdr3_aa: CSASFAGWEQYF; cdr3_nt: TGCAGTGCTAGTTTTGCAGGGTGGGAGCAGTACTTC
j_call: TRBJ2-2; d_call: TRBD2; clone_size: NA; v_call: TRBV7-3; cdr3_aa: CASSLTVSGSSGGVDTGELFF; cdr3_nt: TGTGCCAGCAGCTTAACTGTGAGTGGCAGCAGCGGGGGAGTAGACACCGGGGAGCTGTTTTTT
j_call: TRBJ1-5; d_call: NA; clone_size: NA; v_call: TRBV10-3; cdr3_aa: CAISERPGDQPQHF; cdr3_nt: TGTGCCATCAGTGAGAGGCCGGGGGATCAGCCCCAGCATTTT
j_call: TRBJ1-2; d_call: TRBD1; clone_size: once; v_call: TRBV4-2; cdr3_aa: CASSQTQGQNIYGYTF; cdr3_nt: TGTGCCAGCAGCCAGACCCAGGGACAGAACATCTATGGCTACACCTTC
j_call: TRBJ2-6; d_call: NA; clone_size: NA; v_call: TRBV3-1/TRBV3-2; cdr3_aa: CASSLLSGANVLTF; cdr3_nt: TGTGCCAGCAGCCTCCTCTCTGGGGCCAACGTCCTGACTTTC
j_call: TRBJ1-5; d_call: NA; clone_size: NA; v_call: TRBV20-1; cdr3_aa: CSASEQGVGQPQHF; cdr3_nt: TGCAGTGCTAGTGAACAGGGAGTTGGTCAGCCCCAGCATTTT
j_call: TRBJ2-2; d_call: NA; clone_size: NA; v_call: TRBV10-3; cdr3_aa: CAISESAYRSNGELFF; cdr3_nt: TGTGCCATCAGTGAGTCCGCCTACCGGTCGAACGGGGAGCTGTTTTTT
j_call: TRBJ2-7; d_call: NA; clone_size: NA; v_call: TRBV28; cdr3_aa: CASSSFDEQYF; cdr3_nt: TGTGCCAGCAGTTCTTTTGACGAGCAGTACTTC
j_call: TRBJ2-3; d_call: TRBD1; clone_size: NA; v_call: TRBV7-2; cdr3_aa: CASSSSGGGTQYF; cdr3_nt: TGTGCCAGCAGCTCCTCAGGGGGTGGTACGCAGTATTTT
j_call: TRBJ1-2; d_call: NA; clone_size: few; v_call: TRBV10-1; cdr3_aa: CASSPSSGYGYTF; cdr3_nt: TGCGCCAGCAGCCCTTCTTCGGGATATGGCTACACCTTC
j_call: TRBJ1-5; d_call: NA; clone_size: NA; v_call: TRBV6-2/TRBV6-3; cdr3_aa: CASSSGTMGNQPQHF; cdr3_nt: TGTGCCAGCAGCTCCGGGACAATGGGGAATCAGCCCCAGCATTTT
j_call: TRBJ1-1; d_call: NA; clone_size: few; v_call: TRBV4-1; cdr3_aa: CASSQDFASALGTEAFF; cdr3_nt: TGCGCCAGCAGCCAAGATTTCGCAAGCGCCCTCGGCACTGAAGCTTTCTTT
j_call: TRBJ1-1; d_call: NA; clone_size: NA; v_call: TRBV12-3/TRBV12-4; cdr3_aa: CASSGLTGSEAFF; cdr3_nt: TGTGCCAGCAGTGGTCTAACAGGGTCTGAAGCTTTCTTT
j_call: TRBJ1-2; d_call: TRBD1; clone_size: once; v_call: TRBV28; cdr3_aa: CASSLGTGANYGYTF; cdr3_nt: TGTGCCAGCAGTTTGGGGACAGGAGCCAACTATGGCTACACCTTC
j_call: TRBJ2-7; d_call: NA; clone_size: NA; v_call: TRBV21-1; cdr3_aa: CASSKALTSGRGYEQYF; cdr3_nt: TGTGCCAGCAGCAAGGCCTTAACTAGCGGGAGGGGGTACGAGCAGTACTTC
j_call: TRBJ1-5; d_call: NA; clone_size: NA; v_call: TRBV4-1; cdr3_aa: CASSQAVRASNQPQHF; cdr3_nt: TGCGCCAGCAGCCAAGCTGTCAGGGCAAGCAATCAGCCCCAGCATTTT
j_call: TRBJ2-7; d_call: TRBD1; clone_size: NA; v_call: TRBV5-4; cdr3_aa: CASSLWDRAYEQYF; cdr3_nt: TGTGCCAGCAGCCTCTGGGACAGGGCCTACGAGCAGTACTTC
j_call: TRBJ2-2; d_call: NA; clone_size: NA; v_call: TRBV10-3; cdr3_aa: CAISPRSNTGELFF; cdr3_nt: TGTGCCATCAGTCCGAGGTCTAACACCGGGGAGCTGTTTTTT
j_call: TRBJ2-3; d_call: NA; clone_size: few; v_call: TRBV20-1; cdr3_aa: CSALTRITQYF; cdr3_nt: TGCAGTGCTCTTACTAGAATCACGCAGTATTTT
j_call: TRBJ1-5; d_call: TRBD1; clone_size: NA; v_call: TRBV3-1/TRBV3-2; cdr3_aa: CASSQGQGVNQPQHF; cdr3_nt: TGTGCCAGCAGCCAGGGACAGGGGGTCAATCAGCCCCAGCATTTT
j_call: TRBJ1-1; d_call: NA; clone_size: NA; v_call: TRBV7-3; cdr3_aa: CASSLTWLDTEAFF; cdr3_nt: TGTGCCAGCAGCTTAACGTGGCTGGACACTGAAGCTTTCTTT
j_call: TRBJ2-1; d_call: NA; clone_size: NA; v_call: TRBV18; cdr3_aa: CASSPPRGAVYNEQFF; cdr3_nt: TGTGCCAGCTCACCACCCCGCGGGGCGGTATACAATGAGCAGTTCTTC
j_call: TRBJ2-7; d_call: NA; clone_size: NA; v_call: TRBV6-1; cdr3_aa: CASSDTKSGEQYF; cdr3_nt: TGTGCCAGCAGTGATACGAAGAGTGGCGAGCAGTACTTC
j_call: TRBJ1-1; d_call: TRBD1; clone_size: NA; v_call: TRBV19; cdr3_aa: CASMERGRTEAFF; cdr3_nt: TGTGCCAGTATGGAGAGGGGGCGGACTGAAGCTTTCTTT
j_call: TRBJ2-7; d_call: NA; clone_size: NA; v_call: TRBV28; cdr3_aa: CASSVGRSTGSSYEQYF; cdr3_nt: TGTGCCAGCAGTGTCGGGCGCTCGACTGGGAGCTCCTACGAGCAGTACTTC
j_call: TRBJ2-2; d_call: TRBD1; clone_size: NA; v_call: TRBV7-9; cdr3_aa: CASSRQGPTGELFF; cdr3_nt: TGTGCCAGCAGCCGACAGGGTCCCACCGGGGAGCTGTTTTTT